A selection of T cell receptor beta chains follows, all from one sample in a study of OX40 agonist ivuxolimab in advanced cancers. TCRdb's copy holds only in-frame clones and misses some; the assay was immunoSEQ multiplex PCR. The sample contains more than 50,000 clones, about 85% of which appear only once. This sample comprised CD4+ or CD8+ T cells sorted from blood, obtained in a trial of the OX40 agonist ivuxolimab. The receptors originated from an adult with an advanced solid tumor such as melanoma, head and neck, liver or kidney cancer. The CDR3 runs from the conserved cysteine through the conserved F or W.

TRBV6-6	TRBJ1-5	CASSYSGQGSLGPQHF
TRBV27	TRBJ1-4	CASSPIQGLNEKLFF
TRBV11-3	TRBJ2-7	CASSLDLRPGQGPYEQYF
TRBV28	TRBJ1-2	CASSQKDSHYGYTF
TRBV5-1	TRBJ2-1	CASSGSHGTGAYNEQFF
TRBV28	TRBJ2-7	CASSFPETSGSDHEQYF
TRBV29-1	TRBJ2-5	CSALRIREGQETQYF
TRBV4-3	TRBJ2-6	CASSQDGSGANVLTF
TRBV7-2	TRBJ2-1	CASSLERVATEQFF
TRBV18	TRBJ2-7	CASSPPYRQVASEQYF
TRBV28	TRBJ1-1	CASSLAGITEAFF
TRBV28	TRBJ1-5	CASIRGVRSNQPQHF
TRBV30	TRBJ2-2	CAWRPRGLRWSTGELFF
TRBV5-1	TRBJ2-2	CASSLGVSSGELFF
TRBV4-3	TRBJ2-5	CASSQVVGETQYF
TRBV7-2	TRBJ2-1	CANDTTQREVHNEQFF
TRBV13	TRBJ2-7	CASSLGGPLGEQYF
TRBV30	TRBJ2-3	CAWSVPGSDTQYF
TRBV4-3	TRBJ1-6	CASSQARDSPLHF
TRBV19	TRBJ1-1	CASSRALNTEAFF
TRBV6-6	TRBJ2-1	CASSPAGVSSYNEQFF
TRBV18	TRBJ2-3	CASSPTANTDTQYF
TRBV6-5	TRBJ2-1	CASRRGPEQFF
TRBV9	TRBJ2-7	CASSPRQGYYEQYF